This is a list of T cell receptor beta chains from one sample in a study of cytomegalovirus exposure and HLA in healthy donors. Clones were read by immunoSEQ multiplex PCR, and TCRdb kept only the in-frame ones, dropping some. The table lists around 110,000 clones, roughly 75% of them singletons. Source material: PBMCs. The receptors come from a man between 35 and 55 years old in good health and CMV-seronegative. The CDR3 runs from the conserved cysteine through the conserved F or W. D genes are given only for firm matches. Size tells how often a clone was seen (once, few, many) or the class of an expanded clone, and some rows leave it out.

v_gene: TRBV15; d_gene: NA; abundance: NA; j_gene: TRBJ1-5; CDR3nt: TGTGCCACCAGCACCCAAGTGGCTATCAAGGGAGGGCCCCAGCATTTT; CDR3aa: CATSTQVAIKGGPQHF
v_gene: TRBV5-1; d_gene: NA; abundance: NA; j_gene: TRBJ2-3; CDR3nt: TGCGCCAGCAGCTTAACTAGGAGCACAGATACGCAGTATTTT; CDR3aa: CASSLTRSTDTQYF
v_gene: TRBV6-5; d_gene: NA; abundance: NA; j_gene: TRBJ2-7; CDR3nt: TGTGCCAGCAGTTACACAGAGGGCCCCTACGAGCAGTACTTC; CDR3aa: CASSYTEGPYEQYF
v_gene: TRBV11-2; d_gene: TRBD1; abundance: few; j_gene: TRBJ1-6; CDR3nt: TGTGCCAGCAGCTCATACCGGGACAGGGAAGGTTCACCCCTCCACTTT; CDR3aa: CASSSYRDREGSPLHF
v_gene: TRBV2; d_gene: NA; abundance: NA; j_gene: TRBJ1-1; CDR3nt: TGTGCCAGCATCCAGCACAGGGACACTGAAGCTTTCTTT; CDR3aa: CASIQHRDTEAFF
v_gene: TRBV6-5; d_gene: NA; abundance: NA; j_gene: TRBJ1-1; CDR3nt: TGTGCCAGCAGTTACCAAGCCAACACTGAAGCTTTCTTT; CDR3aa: CASSYQANTEAFF
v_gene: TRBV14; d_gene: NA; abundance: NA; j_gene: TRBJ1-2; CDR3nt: TGTGCCAGCAGCCAAGTCCGTTCGGGGAGATCTAACTATGGCTACACCTTC; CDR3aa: CASSQVRSGRSNYGYTF
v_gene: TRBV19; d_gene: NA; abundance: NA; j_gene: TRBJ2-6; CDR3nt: TGTGCCAGTAGTGCCGATCTCTATGGGGCCAACGTCCTGACTTTC; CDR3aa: CASSADLYGANVLTF
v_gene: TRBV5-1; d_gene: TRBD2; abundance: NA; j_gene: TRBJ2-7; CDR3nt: TGCGCCAGCTCGACTAGCGGGGGGGCTCTAATCAACGAGCAGTACTTC; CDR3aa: CASSTSGGALINEQYF
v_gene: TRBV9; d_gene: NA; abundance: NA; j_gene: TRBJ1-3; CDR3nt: TGTGCCAGCAGCGCTCGGGAAGACAGAAACACCATATATTTT; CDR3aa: CASSAREDRNTIYF
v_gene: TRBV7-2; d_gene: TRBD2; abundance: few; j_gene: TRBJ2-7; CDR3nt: TGTGCCAGCAGCTTATACGGCGGTAGCGGGTTATGGGAGCAGTACTTC; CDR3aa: CASSLYGGSGLWEQYF
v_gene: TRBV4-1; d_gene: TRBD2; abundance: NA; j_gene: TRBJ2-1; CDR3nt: TGCGCCAGCAGCCAAGGCCGGGGGGGCAGTAATGAGCAGTTCTTC; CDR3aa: CASSQGRGGSNEQFF
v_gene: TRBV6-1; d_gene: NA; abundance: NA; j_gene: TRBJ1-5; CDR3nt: TGTGCCAGCAGTGCGGAGGGAGGCAATCAGCCCCAGCATTTT; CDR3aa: CASSAEGGNQPQHF
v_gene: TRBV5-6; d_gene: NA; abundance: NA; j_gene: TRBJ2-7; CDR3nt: TGTGCCAGCAGCTCCTACCTGGCGGGGGAGCAGTACTTC; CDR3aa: CASSSYLAGEQYF
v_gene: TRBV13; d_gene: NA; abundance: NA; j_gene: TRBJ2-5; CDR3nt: TGTGCCAGCAGCTCCAAACCGACAGTATTTCAAGAGACCCAGTACTTC; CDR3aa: CASSSKPTVFQETQYF
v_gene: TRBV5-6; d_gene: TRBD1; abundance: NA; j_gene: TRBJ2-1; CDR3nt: TGTGCCAGCAGCTCGCAGACAGGGTCGGGCTACAATGAGCAGTTCTTC; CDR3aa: CASSSQTGSGYNEQFF
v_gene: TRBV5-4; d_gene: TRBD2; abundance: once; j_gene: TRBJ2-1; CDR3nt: TGTGCCAGCAGCTTGTCTAGCGGGGGGAGTGAGCAGTTCTTC; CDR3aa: CASSLSSGGSEQFF
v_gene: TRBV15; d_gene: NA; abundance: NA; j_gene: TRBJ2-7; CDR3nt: TGTGCCACCAGCAGATGTCCTGTTTGCGAGCAGTACTTC; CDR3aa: CATSRCPVCEQYF
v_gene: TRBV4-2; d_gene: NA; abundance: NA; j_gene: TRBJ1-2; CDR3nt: TGTGCCAGCAGCCAAGGCCGATTTGGCGGGCACTATGGCTACACCTTC; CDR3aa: CASSQGRFGGHYGYTF
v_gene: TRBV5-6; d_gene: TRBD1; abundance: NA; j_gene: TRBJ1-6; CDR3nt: TGTGCCAGCAGCTTGTTGACAGGGATGTCACCCCTCCACTTT; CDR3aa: CASSLLTGMSPLHF
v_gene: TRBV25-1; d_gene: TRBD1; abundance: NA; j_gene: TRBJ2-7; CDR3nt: TGTGCCAGCAGGGCGGACAGGGCCCCCTACGAGCAGTACTTC; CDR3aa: CASRADRAPYEQYF
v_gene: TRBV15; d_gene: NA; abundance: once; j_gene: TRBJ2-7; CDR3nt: TGTGCCACCAGCAGAGTCAGGGGCCCCTACGAGCAGTACTTC; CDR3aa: CATSRVRGPYEQYF